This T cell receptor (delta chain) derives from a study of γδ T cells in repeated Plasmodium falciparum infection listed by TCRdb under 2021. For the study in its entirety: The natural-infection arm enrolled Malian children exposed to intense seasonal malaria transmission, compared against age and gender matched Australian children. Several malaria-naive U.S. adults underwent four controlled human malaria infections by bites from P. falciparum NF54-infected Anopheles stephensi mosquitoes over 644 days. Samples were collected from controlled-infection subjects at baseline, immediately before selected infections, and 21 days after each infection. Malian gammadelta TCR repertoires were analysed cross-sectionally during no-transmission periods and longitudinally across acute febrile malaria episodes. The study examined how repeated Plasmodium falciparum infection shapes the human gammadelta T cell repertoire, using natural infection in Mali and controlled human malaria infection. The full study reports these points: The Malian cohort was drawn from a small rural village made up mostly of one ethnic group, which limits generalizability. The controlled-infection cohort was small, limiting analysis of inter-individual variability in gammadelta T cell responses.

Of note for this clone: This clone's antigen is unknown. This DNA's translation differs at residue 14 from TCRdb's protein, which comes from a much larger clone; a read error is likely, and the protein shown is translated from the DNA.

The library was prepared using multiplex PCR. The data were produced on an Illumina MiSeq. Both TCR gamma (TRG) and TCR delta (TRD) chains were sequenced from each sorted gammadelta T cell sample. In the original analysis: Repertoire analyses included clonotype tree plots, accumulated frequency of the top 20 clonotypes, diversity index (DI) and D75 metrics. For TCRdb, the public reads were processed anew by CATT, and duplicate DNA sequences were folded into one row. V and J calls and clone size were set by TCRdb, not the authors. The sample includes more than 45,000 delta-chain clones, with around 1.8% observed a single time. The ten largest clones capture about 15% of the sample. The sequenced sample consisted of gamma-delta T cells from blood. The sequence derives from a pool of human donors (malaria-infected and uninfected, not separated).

In nucleotide form, the sequence is TGTGCTCTTAACAATTTAAGGGAGGCCTCCTGGAGCGGGGGTGGAGGGACCGATAAACTCATCTTT. Its protein reads: CALNNLREASWSGGGGTDKLIF. In this chain, TRDV1 is recombined with TRDJ1; TRDD3 is perhaps the D gene, given 5 matching bases. TCRdb offers no J gene call, so here the DNA was matched to germline to obtain one. The V and J ends are trimmed by 8 bases and 2 bases, leaving 39 bases between them. The CDR3 runs 22 amino acids, cysteine and phenylalanine included. The read is trimmed to its CDR3 DNA, 66 bases read in frame from base 1. The germline V gene sets CDR1 to TSWWSYY and CDR2 to QGS.